This paragraph covers one T cell receptor beta chain sequence. Antigen unknown. This sample stems from a study of blood T cells in healthy people across ages. Turning to the study itself: Template switching caught about one barcoded beta molecule for each two T cells. Regarding the study as a whole: What prevented conclusive comparison of naive and antigen-experienced cells was that PBMCs were unsorted.

With a J-beta primer mix and a sample-barcoded 5' primer, a second PCR ran about 7 to 12 cycles. Any given sample supplied a minimum of 3 million CDR3-containing paired-end reads. Using its own MiXCR run on the 5' RACE reads, TCRdb lists one record per CDR3 protein. The table shows around 780,000 distinct CDR3 sequences, with approximately 60% occurring only once. The receptor was isolated from a middle-aged man in good health. The sequenced sample was blood.

The CDR3 protein is CASSPTGGDLWETQYF. The CDR3 DNA sequence: TGTGCCAGCAGCCCGACAGGGGGCGACCTCTGGGAGACCCAGTACTTC. This chain uses TRBV2 with TRBJ2-5, with 10 bases matching TRBD1. The CDR3 is made up of 16 amino acids. Losses at the gene ends were 6 bases for V and 5 bases for J; bases not matched to a gene: 12. Per germline, CDR1 SNHLY and CDR2 FYNNEI.